The present TCR beta chain was sequenced within a study of CD8 T cells in ankylosing spondylitis. MiXCR, applied by TCRdb to the 5' RACE reads, yields one record per CDR3 protein. The sample consists of approximately 220,000 distinct CDR3 sequences, around 25% of them appearing once. Germline CDR1 reads DFQATT; CDR2 reads SNEGSKA (reference sequence). V gave up 3 bases and J gave up 1 base, with 12 bases separating them. There are 14 residues in the CDR3. The chain links TRBV20-1 to TRBJ2-5, with a possible D match to TRBD1 (6 bases). The clonotype comes from a male donor with ankylosing spondylitis or in good health (not recorded which). The sample comprised blood, either unsorted or a sorted T cell fraction (not recorded which). The CDR3 DNA reads TGCAGTGCTAGGGAGACAGGTTTCCAAGAGACCCAGTACTTC. Its translation is CSARETGFQETQYF.